These T cell receptor beta chains were read from a single sample in a study of T cells in Graves' hyperthyroidism and ophthalmopathy. From the multiplex PCR reads, TCRdb called clonotypes with MiXCR, one entry per CDR3 protein. The sample has 300,000 to 450,000 distinct CDR3 sequences, around 20% seen once. What was sequenced was blood. All receptors derive from a man between 18 and 29 years old with Graves' ophthalmopathy. The CDR3 runs from the conserved cysteine through the conserved F or W. Fields, in order: V gene, CDR3 protein.

TRBV12-3/TRBV12-4 CASRVDGSSNEKLFF
TRBV20-1 CSVRENTGELFF
TRBV6-1 CASSENRGQFEAFF
TRBV10-3 CAIRLTGGYEQFF
TRBV5-1 CASSLASDRRYTEAFF
TRBV18 CASSPREFANYGYTF
TRBV7-6 CASSLGIQGAVSNEQFF
TRBV9 CASSVVGLGGDGDTQYF
TRBV6-1 CASRDAYNEQFF
TRBV28 CASSLVTRGGYTF
TRBV5-1 CASSLGRDTQYF
TRBV29-1 CSVEGTAYEQYF
TRBV12-3/TRBV12-4 CASSLNGGRDTQYF
TRBV27 CASSITGGGQPQHF
TRBV7-3 CASSLSSDYTEAFF
TRBV7-6 CASSLGVRNTGELFF
TRBV5-5 CASSLVGLSTDTQYF
TRBV9 CASSVEGGGPYNEQFF
TRBV2 CASSDVAGGPGELFF
TRBV12-3/TRBV12-4 CASSRTRRGYTF
TRBV7-6 CASSLYLYGTDTQYF
TRBV28 CASAVTSGAQETQYF
TRBV6-6 CASSYSGQGSTDTQYF
TRBV6-2/TRBV6-3 CASRGLLGLVDTQYF
TRBV13 CASSLGRAQIEQYF
TRBV28 CASAHTVGGEQYF
TRBV3-1 CASRQGGLYEAFF
TRBV9 CASSATSGGGYEQYF